The present T cell receptor beta chain was sequenced within a study of blood T cell repertoires in COVID-19. Using immunoSEQ multiplex PCR, the repertoire was profiled, and TCRdb retains in-frame clones only, with some absent. Of about 140,000 clones listed, 79% were seen once; the top ten hold approximately 8%. The CDR3 has 15 residues. CDR1 and CDR2 (germline): SGHTA, FQGNSA. V shed 5 bases, J shed 9 bases, and the junction held 6 bases outside the gene matches. J is TRBJ2-1 and V is TRBV7-2, with 14 nucleotides matching TRBD2. Sequencing was done on a sample of peripheral blood. The origin of this receptor is a man between 45 and 60 years old with active or convalescent COVID-19. The CDR3 protein is CASSRGLAGDVEQFF. In DNA, the CDR3 is TGTGCCAGCAGCAGGGGACTAGCGGGAGACGTTGAGCAGTTCTTC. The complete variable domain, with remaining parts taken from reference TRBV7-2 and TRBJ2-1, reads GAGVSQSPSNKVTEKGKDVELRCDPISGHTALYWYRQSLGQGLEFLIYFQGNSAPDKSGLPSDRFSAERTGGSVSTLTIQRTQQEDSAVYLCASSRGLAGDVEQFFGPGTRLTVL.